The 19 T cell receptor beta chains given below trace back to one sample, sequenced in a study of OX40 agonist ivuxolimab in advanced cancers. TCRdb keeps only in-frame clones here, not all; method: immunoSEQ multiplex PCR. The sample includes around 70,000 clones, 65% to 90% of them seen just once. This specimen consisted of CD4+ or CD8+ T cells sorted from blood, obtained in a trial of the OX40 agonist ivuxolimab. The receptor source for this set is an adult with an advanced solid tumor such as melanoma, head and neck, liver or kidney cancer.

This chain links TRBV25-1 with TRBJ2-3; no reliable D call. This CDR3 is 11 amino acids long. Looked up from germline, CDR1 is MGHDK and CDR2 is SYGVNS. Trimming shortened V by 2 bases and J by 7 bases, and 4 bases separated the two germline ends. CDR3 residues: CASSEENTQYF. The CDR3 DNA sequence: TGTGCCAGCAGTGAAGAAAATACGCAGTATTTT.

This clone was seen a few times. The CDR3 nucleotides are TGTGCCAGCACTACCGGGACAGCCACAGATACGCAGTATTTT. As protein: CASTTGTATDTQYF. V gene TRBV28 combines with J gene TRBJ2-3; 7 nucleotides match TRBD1. V lost 7 bases to trimming and J lost 2 bases; unmatched junction nucleotides: 6. The CDR3 covers 14 residues. Per the germline V gene, CDR1 is MDHEN and CDR2 is SYDVKM.

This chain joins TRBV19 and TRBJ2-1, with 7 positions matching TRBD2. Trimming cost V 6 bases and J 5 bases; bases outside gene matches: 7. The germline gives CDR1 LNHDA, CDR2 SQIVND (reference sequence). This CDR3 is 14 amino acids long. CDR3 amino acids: CASRWTRADNEQFF. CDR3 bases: TGTGCCAGTAGGTGGACTAGAGCGGACAATGAGCAGTTCTTC. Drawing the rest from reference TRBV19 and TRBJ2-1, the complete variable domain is DGGITQSPKYLFRKEGQNVTLSCEQNLNHDAMYWYRQDPGQGLRLIYYSQIVNDFQKGDIAEGYSVSREKKESFPLTVTSAQKNPTAFYLCASRWTRADNEQFFGPGTRLTVL.

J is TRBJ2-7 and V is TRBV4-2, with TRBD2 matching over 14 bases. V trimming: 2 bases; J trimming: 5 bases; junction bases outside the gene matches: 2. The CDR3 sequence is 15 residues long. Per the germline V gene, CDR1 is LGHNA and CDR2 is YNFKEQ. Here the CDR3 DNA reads TGTGCCAGCAGCCAACAGACTAGCGGGGGGGACGAGCAGTACTTC. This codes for CASSQQTSGGDEQYF.

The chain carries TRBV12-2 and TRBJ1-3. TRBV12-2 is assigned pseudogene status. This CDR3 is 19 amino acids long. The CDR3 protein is CASRPQHPRTLFYRNTIYF. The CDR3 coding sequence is TGTGCAAGTCGCCCCCAACACCCTAGGACCTTATTTTATCGAAACACCATATATTTT.

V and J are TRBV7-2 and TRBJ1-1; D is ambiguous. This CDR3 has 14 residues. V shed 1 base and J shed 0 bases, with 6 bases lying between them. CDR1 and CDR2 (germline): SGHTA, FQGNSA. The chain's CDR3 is CASSLGAMNTEAFF. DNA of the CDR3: TGTGCCAGCAGCTTAGGAGCTATGAACACTGAAGCTTTCTTT.

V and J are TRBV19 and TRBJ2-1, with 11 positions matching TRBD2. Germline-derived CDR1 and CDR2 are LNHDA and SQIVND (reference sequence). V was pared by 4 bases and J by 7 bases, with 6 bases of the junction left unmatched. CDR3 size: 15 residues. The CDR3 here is CASSTLAGGRNEQFF. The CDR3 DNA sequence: TGTGCCAGTAGTACCCTAGCGGGAGGAAGAAATGAGCAGTTCTTC.

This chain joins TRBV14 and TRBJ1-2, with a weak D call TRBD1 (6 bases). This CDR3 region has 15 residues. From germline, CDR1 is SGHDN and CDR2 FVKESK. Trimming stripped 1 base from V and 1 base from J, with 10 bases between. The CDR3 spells CASSQAGTRNYGYTF. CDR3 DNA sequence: TGTGCCAGCAGCCAAGCCGGGACACGTAACTATGGCTACACCTTC.

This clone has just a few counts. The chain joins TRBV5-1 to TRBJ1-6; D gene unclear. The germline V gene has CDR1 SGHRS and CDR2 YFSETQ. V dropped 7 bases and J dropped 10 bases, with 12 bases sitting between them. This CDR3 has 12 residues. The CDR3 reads CASSPNGSPLHF. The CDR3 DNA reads TGCGCCAGCTCTCCGAATGGCTCACCCCTCCACTTT. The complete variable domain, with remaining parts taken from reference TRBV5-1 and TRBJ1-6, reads KAGVTQTPRYLIKTRGQQVTLSCSPISGHRSVSWYQQTPGQGLQFLFEYFSETQRNKGNFPGRFSGRQFSNSRSEMNVSTLELGDSALYLCASSPNGSPLHFGNGTRLTVT.

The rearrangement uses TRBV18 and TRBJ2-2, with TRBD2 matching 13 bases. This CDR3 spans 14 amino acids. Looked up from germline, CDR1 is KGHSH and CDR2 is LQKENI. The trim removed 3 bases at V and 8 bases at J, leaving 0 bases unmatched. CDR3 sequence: CASSPGLAGGELFF. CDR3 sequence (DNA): TGTGCCAGCTCACCGGGACTAGCGGGAGGGGAGCTGTTTTTT.

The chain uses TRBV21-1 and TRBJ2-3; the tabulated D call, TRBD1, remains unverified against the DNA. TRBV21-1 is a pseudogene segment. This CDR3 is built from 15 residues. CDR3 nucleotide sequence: TGTGCCAGCAGCATGCCACAGACCGTCACAGATACGCAGTATTTT. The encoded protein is CASSMPQTVTDTQYF.

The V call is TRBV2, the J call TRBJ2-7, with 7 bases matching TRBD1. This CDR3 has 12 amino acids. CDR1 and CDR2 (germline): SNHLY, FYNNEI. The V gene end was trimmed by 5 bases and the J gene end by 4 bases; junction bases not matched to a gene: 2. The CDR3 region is CASSKQGYEQYF. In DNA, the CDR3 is TGTGCCAGCAGTAAACAGGGGTACGAGCAGTACTTC.

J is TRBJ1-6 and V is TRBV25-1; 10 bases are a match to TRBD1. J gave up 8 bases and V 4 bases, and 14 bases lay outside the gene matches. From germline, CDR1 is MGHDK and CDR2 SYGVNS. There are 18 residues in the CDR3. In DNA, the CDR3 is TGTGCCAGCAGTGCTAGGGGACAGGGGACTTCGGGGGATTCACCCCTCCACTTT. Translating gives CASSARGQGTSGDSPLHF. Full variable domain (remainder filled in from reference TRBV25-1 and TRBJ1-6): EADIYQTPRYLVIGTGKKITLECSQTMGHDKMYWYQQDPGMELHLIHYSYGVNSTEKGDLSSESTVSRIRTEHFPLTLESARPSHTSQYLCASSARGQGTSGDSPLHFGNGTRLTVT.

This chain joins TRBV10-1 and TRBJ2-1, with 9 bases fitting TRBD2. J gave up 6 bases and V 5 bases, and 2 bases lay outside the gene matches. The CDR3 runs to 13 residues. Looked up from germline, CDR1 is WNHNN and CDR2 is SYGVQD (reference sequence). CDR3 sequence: CASSRGRANEQFF. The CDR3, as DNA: TGCGCCAGCAGTCGCGGGAGGGCCAATGAGCAGTTCTTC.

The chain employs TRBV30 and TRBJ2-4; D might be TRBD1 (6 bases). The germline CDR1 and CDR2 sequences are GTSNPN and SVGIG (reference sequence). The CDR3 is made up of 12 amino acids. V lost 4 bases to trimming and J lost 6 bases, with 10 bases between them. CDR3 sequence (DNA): TGTGCCTGGAATGGGGGCAGAAACATTCAGTACTTC. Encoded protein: CAWNGGRNIQYF. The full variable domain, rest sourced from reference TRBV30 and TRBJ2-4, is SQTIHQWPATLVQPVGSPLSLECTVEGTSNPNLYWYRQAAGRGLQLLFYSVGIGQISSEVPQNLSASRPQDRQFILSSKKLLLSDSGFYLCAWNGGRNIQYFGAGTRLSVL.

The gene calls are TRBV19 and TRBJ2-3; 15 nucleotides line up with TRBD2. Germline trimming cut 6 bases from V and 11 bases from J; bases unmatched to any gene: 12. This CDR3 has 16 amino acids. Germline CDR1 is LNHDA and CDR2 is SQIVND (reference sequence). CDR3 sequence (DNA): TGTGCCAGTAGCGATTACGGACTAGCGGGAGGGGCAAGGCAGTATTTT. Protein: CASSDYGLAGGARQYF.

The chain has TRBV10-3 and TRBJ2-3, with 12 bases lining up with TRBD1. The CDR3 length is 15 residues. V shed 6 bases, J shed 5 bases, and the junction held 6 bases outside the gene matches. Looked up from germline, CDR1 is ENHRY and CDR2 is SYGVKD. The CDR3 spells CAISSGQGAGDTQYF. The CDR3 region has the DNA TGTGCCATCAGCTCGGGACAGGGGGCAGGAGATACGCAGTATTTT.

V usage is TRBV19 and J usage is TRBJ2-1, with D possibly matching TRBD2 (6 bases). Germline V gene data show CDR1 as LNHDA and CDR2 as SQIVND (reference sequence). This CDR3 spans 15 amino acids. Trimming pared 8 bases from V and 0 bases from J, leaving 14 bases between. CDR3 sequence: CASDTGVSSYNEQFF. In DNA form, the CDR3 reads TGTGCCAGTGACACGGGAGTAAGCTCCTACAATGAGCAGTTCTTC.

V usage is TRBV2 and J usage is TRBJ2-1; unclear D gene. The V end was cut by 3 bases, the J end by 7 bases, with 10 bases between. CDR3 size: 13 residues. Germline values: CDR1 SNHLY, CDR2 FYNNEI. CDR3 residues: CASSEWWANEQFF. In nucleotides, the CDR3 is TGTGCCAGCAGTGAGTGGTGGGCTAATGAGCAGTTCTTC.